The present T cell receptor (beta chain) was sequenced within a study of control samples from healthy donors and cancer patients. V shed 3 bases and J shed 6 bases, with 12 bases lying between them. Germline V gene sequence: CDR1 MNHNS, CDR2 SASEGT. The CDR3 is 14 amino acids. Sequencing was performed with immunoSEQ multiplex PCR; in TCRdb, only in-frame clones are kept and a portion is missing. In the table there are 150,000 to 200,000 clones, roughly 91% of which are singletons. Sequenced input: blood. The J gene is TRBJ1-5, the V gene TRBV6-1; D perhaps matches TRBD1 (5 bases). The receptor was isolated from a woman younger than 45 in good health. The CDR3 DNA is TGTGCCAGCAGTGACAGGGTAGGAGGTCAGCCCCAGCATTTT. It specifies CASSDRVGGQPQHF.